A single T cell receptor beta chain is shown here with its context. As yet, its antigen is unknown. Libraries for TCR beta were constructed using UMI-labeled 5' RACE. After re-calling the 5' RACE reads, TCRdb lists one entry per CDR3 protein, DNA absent. The listing records roughly 5,400 distinct CDR3 sequences. CDR3 length equals 12 residues. This entry belongs to a study of human CD8 memory T cell subsets. RNA was isolated from duplicate vials, each containing about 150,000 sorted CD8+ T cells, for every subset. Points from the study as a whole: Only T cell receptor beta chains were sequenced in this study.

The specimen was CD8+ T cells from PBMCs. The source of this sequence is a human donor in good health. The V call is TRBV12-3 or TRBV12-4, the J call TRBJ1-3. CDR3 amino acids: CASSLTVNTIYF.